This is a list of T cell receptor beta chains from one sample in a study of T cell clones after liver transplantation. Generated by immunoSEQ multiplex PCR, the TCRdb table keeps only in-frame clones and is missing some. The sample records around 6,100 clones, more than 65% being singletons. The starting material was CD8+ T cells from blood, obtained before liver transplant. These TCRs come from a human donor who received a liver transplant. Each CDR3 is given with its conserved first and last residue. D genes are given only for firm matches. Expanded clones get a size class; other rows say once, few or many, or leave the size out.

V,D,size,J,CDR3
TRBV7-9,-,-,TRBJ2-3,CASSLAGAITDTQYF
TRBV4-1,-,-,TRBJ2-5,CASSQDSAQETQYF
TRBV4-2,TRBD2,-,TRBJ2-3,CASSLTGGAVPQADTQYF
TRBV10-3,TRBD2,-,TRBJ2-5,CAISDGLAGGPHQETQYF
TRBV4-3,-,-,TRBJ2-7,CASSRALNYEQYF
TRBV27,-,-,TRBJ2-1,CASTLRGPNNEQFF
TRBV7-9,-,-,TRBJ2-3,CASSPTSLGNTQYF
TRBV19,-,-,TRBJ2-3,CASSIDRVADTQYF
TRBV7-9,-,few,TRBJ2-5,CASTRGETQYF
TRBV12-5,-,-,TRBJ1-2,CASGFYFSVNYGYTF
TRBV7-1,-,-,TRBJ1-3,CASSPTESGNTIYF
TRBV7-2,-,-,TRBJ2-2,CASSLDNANTGELFF
TRBV5-8,-,-,TRBJ1-2,CASSLFSPTNGYTF
TRBV19,-,-,TRBJ1-1,CASSIVGGGTEAFF
TRBV28,-,-,TRBJ2-7,CASRMDDTYEQYF
TRBV13,-,-,TRBJ1-1,CASSRRGSGQETEAFF
TRBV4-2,-,-,TRBJ1-6,CASSQDRGGGNNSPLHF
TRBV29-1,-,-,TRBJ1-2,CSVDSGFSF
TRBV6-5,-,-,TRBJ1-4,CASSYTGIEKLFF
TRBV7-6,-,-,TRBJ2-1,CASSYPDEQFF
TRBV7-6,-,once,TRBJ2-4,CASSLMYRNIAKNIQYF
TRBV28,-,-,TRBJ1-1,CASSGALNTEAFF
TRBV27,TRBD2,medium-sized,TRBJ2-1,CASSQTSGSYNEQFF
TRBV11-2,-,-,TRBJ1-1,CASSLEPGENTEAFF
TRBV11-3,TRBD2,-,TRBJ2-1,CASSLGLAGGYNEQFF
TRBV4-3,-,few,TRBJ2-6,CASSQDGTASGANVLTF
TRBV4-1,-,-,TRBJ2-7,CASSHTSDTSYEQYF
TRBV19,-,once,TRBJ2-7,CASSIDHGGPTYEQYF
TRBV7-2,-,-,TRBJ2-5,CASSLYRAETQYF
TRBV5-4,TRBD1,-,TRBJ1-3,CASSYRGYGNTIYF
TRBV11-1,TRBD2,-,TRBJ2-3,CASSLLRGGTDTQYF
TRBV5-6,-,-,TRBJ1-1,CASSLELVSTEAFF
TRBV9,-,few,TRBJ2-7,CASSLGPNYEQYF
TRBV11-2,TRBD2,-,TRBJ2-7,CASSSLGGGEEQYF
TRBV7-9,TRBD1,-,TRBJ1-6,CASSLFGQGDNSPLHF
TRBV7-3,-,-,TRBJ1-6,CASSLTKGLNTVNSPLHF